This T cell receptor beta chain was sequenced in a study of OX40 agonist ivuxolimab in advanced cancers. Only in-frame clones appear in the TCRdb table, and some are missing; sequencing was by immunoSEQ multiplex PCR. The sample holds around 62,000 clones; more than 65% are singletons and the top ten take 5.5%. This CDR3 has 14 amino acids. The V end was cut by 4 bases, the J end by 5 bases, with 13 bases between. CDR1 KGHSH and CDR2 LQKENI come from the germline V gene. The rearrangement uses TRBV18 and TRBJ2-3; TRBD1 or TRBD2 may be the D gene (5 bases each). The TCR was taken from an adult with an advanced solid tumor such as melanoma, head and neck, liver or kidney cancer. Sequenced material: CD4+ or CD8+ T cells sorted from blood, taken in a trial of the OX40 agonist ivuxolimab. The CDR3 coding sequence is TGTGCCAGCTCACGGGACCTAGGGGTAGATACGCAGTATTTT. Its translation: CASSRDLGVDTQYF.